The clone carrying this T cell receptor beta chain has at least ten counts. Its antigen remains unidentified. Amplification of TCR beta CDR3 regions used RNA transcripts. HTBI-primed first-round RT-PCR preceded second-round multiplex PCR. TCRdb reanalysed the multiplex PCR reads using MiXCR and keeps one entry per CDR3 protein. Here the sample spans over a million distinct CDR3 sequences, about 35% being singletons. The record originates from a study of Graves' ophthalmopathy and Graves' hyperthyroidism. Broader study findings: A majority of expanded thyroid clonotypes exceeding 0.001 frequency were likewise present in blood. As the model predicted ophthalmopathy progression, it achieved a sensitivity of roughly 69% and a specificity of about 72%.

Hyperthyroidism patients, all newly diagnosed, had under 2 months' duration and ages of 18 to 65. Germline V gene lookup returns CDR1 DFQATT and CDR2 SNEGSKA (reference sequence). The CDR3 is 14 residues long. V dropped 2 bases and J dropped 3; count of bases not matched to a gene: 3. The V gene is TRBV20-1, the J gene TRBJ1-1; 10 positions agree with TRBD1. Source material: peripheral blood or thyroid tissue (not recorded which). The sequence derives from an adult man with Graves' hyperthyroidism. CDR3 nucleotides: TGCAGTGCTAGATCTGGACAGGGGGACACTGAAGCTTTCTTT. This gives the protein CSARSGQGDTEAFF.